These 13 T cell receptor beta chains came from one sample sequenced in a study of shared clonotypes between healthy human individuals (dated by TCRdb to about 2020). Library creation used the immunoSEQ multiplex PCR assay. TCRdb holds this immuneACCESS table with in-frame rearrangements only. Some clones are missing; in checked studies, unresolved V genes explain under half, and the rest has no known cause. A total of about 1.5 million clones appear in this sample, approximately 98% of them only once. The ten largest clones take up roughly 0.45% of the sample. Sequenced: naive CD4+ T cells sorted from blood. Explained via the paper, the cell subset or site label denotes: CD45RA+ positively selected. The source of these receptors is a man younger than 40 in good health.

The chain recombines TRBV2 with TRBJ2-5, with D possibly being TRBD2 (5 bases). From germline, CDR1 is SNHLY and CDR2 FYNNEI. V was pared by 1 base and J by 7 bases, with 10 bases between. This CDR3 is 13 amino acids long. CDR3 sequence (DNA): TGTGCCAGCAGTGAAGTTCGGGATGCGACCCAGTACTTC. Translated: CASSEVRDATQYF.

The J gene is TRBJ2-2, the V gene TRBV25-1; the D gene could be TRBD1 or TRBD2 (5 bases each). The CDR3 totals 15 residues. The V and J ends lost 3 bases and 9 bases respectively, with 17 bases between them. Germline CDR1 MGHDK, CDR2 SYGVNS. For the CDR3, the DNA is TGTGCCAGCAGTGATCCTCGTCGGGGCTCCTGGGAGCTGTTTTTT. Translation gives CASSDPRRGSWELFF.

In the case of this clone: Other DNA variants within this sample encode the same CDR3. In nucleotides, the CDR3 is TGTGCCAGCAGCTTGAGATTAGATCAGCCCCAGCATTTT. It encodes CASSLRLDQPQHF. The rearrangement uses TRBV7-2 and TRBJ1-5; D remains unclear. Germline V gene lookup returns CDR1 SGHTA and CDR2 FQGNSA. Trimming stripped 3 bases from V and 5 bases from J, with 8 bases between. The CDR3 has 13 residues.

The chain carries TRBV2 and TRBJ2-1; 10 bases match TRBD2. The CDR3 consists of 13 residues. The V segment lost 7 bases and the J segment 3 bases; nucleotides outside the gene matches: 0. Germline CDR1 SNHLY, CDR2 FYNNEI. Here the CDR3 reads CASKREGYNEQFF. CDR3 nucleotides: TGTGCCAGCAAGCGGGAGGGCTACAATGAGCAGTTCTTC.

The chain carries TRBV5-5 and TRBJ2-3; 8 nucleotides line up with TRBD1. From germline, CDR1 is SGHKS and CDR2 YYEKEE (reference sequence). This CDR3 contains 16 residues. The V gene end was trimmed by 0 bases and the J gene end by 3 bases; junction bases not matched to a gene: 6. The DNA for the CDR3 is TGTGCCAGCAGCTTGGCGACAGGGGTCGTGACAGATACGCAGTATTTT. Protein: CASSLATGVVTDTQYF.

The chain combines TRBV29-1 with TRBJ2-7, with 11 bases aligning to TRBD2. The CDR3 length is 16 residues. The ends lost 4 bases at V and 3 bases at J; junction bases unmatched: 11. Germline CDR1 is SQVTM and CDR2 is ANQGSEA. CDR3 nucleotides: TGCAGCGTTGTATCCCCAACTAGCGGGAGCAACTACGAGCAGTACTTC. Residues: CSVVSPTSGSNYEQYF.

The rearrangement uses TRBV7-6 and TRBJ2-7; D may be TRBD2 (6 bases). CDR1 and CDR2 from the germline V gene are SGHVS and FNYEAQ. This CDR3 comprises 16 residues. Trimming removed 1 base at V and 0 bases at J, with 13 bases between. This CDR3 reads CASSLEVAASSYEQYF. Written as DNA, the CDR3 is TGTGCCAGCAGCTTAGAGGTAGCGGCGAGCTCCTACGAGCAGTACTTC.

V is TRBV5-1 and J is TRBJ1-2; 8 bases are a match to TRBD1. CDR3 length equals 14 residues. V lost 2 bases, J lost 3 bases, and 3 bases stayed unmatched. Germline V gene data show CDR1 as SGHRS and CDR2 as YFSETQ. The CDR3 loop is CASSLKTGDYGYTF. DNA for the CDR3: TGCGCCAGCAGCTTAAAGACAGGGGACTATGGCTACACCTTC.

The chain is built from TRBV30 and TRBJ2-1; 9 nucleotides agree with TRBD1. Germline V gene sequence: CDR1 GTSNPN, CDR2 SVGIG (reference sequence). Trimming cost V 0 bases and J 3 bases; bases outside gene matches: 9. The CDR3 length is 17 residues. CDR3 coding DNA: TGTGCCTGGAGTGTAAAGTCGGGACAGGGAGGCTACAATGAGCAGTTCTTC. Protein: CAWSVKSGQGGYNEQFF. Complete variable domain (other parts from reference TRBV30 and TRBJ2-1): SQTIHQWPATLVQPVGSPLSLECTVEGTSNPNLYWYRQAAGRGLQLLFYSVGIGQISSEVPQNLSASRPQDRQFILSSKKLLLSDSGFYLCAWSVKSGQGGYNEQFFGPGTRLTVL.

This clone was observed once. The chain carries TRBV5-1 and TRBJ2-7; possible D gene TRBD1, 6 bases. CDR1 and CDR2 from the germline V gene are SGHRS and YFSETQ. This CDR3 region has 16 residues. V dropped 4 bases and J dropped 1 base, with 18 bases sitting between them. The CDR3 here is CASSPRGSVLSYEQYF. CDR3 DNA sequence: TGCGCCAGCAGCCCGAGGGGGTCAGTACTATCCTACGAGCAGTACTTC.

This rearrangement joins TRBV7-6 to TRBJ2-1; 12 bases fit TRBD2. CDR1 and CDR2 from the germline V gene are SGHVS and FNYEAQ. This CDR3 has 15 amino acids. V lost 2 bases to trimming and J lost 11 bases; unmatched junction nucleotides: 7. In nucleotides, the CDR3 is TGTGCCAGCAGCTTAAAGCCTAGCGGGAGGGTGCAGCAGTTCTTC. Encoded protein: CASSLKPSGRVQQFF.

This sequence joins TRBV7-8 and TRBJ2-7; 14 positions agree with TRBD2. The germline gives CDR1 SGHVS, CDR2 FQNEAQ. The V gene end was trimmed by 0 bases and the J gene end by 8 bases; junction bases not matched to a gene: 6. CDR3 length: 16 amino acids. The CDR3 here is CASSLAGTSGRGKQYF. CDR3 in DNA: TGTGCCAGCAGCTTAGCAGGGACTAGCGGGAGAGGAAAGCAGTACTTC.

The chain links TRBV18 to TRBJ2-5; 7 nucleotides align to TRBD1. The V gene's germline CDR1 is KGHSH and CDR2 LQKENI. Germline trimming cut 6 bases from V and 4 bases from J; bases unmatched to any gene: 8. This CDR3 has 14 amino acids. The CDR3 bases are TGTGCCAGCTCCCAGGGGACAGACCTAGAGACCCAGTACTTC. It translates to CASSQGTDLETQYF.